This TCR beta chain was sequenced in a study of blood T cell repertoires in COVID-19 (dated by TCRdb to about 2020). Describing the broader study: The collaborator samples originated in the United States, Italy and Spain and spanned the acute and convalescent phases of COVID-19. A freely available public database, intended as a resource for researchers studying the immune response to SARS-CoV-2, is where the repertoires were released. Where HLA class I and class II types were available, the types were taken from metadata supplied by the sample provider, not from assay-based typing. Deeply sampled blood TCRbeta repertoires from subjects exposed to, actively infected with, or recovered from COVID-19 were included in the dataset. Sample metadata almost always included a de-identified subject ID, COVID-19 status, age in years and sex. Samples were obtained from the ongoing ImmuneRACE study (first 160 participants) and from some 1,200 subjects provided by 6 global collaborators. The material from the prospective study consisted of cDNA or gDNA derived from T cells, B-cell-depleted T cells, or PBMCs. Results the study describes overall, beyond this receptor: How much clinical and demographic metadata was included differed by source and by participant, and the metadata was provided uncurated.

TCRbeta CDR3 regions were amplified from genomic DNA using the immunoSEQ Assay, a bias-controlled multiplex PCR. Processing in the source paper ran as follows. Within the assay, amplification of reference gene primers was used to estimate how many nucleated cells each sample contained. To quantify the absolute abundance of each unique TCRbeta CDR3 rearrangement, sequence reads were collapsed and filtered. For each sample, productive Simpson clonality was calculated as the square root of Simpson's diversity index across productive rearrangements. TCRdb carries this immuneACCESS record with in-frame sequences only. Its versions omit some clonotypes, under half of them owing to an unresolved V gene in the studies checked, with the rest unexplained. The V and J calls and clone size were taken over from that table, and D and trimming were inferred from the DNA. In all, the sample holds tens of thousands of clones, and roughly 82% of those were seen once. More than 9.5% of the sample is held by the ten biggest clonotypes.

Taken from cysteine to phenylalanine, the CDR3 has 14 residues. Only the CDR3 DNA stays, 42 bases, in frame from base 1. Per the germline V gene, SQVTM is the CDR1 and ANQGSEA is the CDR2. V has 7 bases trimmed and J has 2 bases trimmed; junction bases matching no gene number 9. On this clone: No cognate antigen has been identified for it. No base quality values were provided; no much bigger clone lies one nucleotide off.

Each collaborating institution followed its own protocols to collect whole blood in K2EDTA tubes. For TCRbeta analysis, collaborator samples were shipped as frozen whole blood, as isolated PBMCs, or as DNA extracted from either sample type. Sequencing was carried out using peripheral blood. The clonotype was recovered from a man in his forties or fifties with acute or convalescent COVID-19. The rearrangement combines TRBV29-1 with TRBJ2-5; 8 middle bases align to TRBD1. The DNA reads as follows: TGCAGCGCGACCCAAGGGACAGGTCAAGAGACCCAGTACTTC. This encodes CSATQGTGQETQYF.